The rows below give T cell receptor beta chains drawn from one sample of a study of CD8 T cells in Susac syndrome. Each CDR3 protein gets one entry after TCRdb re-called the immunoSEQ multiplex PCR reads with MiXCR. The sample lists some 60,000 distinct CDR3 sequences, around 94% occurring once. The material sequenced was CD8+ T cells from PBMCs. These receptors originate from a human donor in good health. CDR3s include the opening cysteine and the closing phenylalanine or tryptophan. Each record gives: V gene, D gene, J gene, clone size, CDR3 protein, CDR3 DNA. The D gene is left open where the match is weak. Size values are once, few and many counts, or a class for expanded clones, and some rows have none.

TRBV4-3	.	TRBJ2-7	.	CASSQVYSDYEQYF	TGCGCCAGCAGCCAAGTATATTCAGACTACGAGCAGTACTTC
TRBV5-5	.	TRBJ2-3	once	CASSPPYSTDTQYF	TGTGCCAGCAGCCCACCCTATAGCACAGATACGCAGTATTTT
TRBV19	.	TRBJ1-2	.	CASSIGDGYTF	TGTGCCAGTAGTATAGGGGACGGCTACACCTTC
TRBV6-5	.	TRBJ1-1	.	CASSYSLAGNTEAFF	TGTGCCAGCAGTTACTCGTTGGCAGGGAACACTGAAGCTTTCTTT
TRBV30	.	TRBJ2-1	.	CAWSDYVHEQFF	TGTGCCTGGAGCGACTATGTCCATGAGCAGTTCTTC
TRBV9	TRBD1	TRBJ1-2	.	CASSVVARTGVDGYTF	TGTGCCAGCAGCGTAGTGGCCCGGACAGGGGTTGATGGCTACACCTTC
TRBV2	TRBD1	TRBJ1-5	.	CASSDRGLVQPQHF	TGTGCCAGCAGTGACAGGGGGCTTGTTCAGCCCCAGCATTTT
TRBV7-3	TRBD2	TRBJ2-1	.	CASSLRGGGANEQFF	TGTGCCAGCAGCCTCCGGGGCGGGGGGGCCAATGAGCAGTTCTTC
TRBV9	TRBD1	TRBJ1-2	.	CASSVTGSTLFFGYTF	TGTGCCAGCAGCGTGACAGGGTCAACCCTATTTTTTGGCTACACCTTC
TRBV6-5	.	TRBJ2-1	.	CASSYTETYNEQFF	TGTGCCAGCAGTTACACGGAAACCTACAATGAGCAGTTCTTC
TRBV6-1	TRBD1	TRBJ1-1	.	CVGGQGYTEAFF	TGTGTAGGGGGACAGGGATACACTGAAGCTTTCTTT
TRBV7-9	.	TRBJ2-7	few	CASSFSGGEQYF	TGTGCCAGCAGCTTCAGCGGTGGCGAGCAGTACTTC
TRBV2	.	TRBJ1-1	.	CASSERDMNTEAFF	TGTGCCAGCAGTGAGCGAGATATGAACACTGAAGCTTTCTTT
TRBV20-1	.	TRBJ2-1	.	CSAILRAIEQFF	TGCAGTGCTATCCTCCGGGCGATTGAGCAGTTCTTC
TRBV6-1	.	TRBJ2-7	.	CASSEAGTRFEYF	TGTGCCAGCAGTGAAGCTGGGACCCGCTTCGAGTACTTC
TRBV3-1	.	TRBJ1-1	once	CASSRLGLLNTEAFF	TGTGCCAGCAGCCGACTAGGACTCTTGAACACTGAAGCTTTCTTT
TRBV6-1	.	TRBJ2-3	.	CASSEVFFYRTDTQYF	TGTGCCAGCAGTGAAGTATTCTTTTACCGCACAGATACGCAGTATTTT
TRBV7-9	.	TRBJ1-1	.	CASSIHRTLDSLNTEAFF	TGTGCCAGCAGCATACATAGGACCTTGGACAGCCTGAACACTGAAGCTTTCTTT
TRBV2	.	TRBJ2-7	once	CASSDRIYEQYF	TGTGCCAGCAGTGACAGAATCTACGAGCAGTACTTC
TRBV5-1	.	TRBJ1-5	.	CASSPQGRAQHF	TGCGCCAGCAGCCCACAGGGCCGCGCCCAGCATTTT
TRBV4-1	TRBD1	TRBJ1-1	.	CASSQRQGSEAFF	TGCGCCAGCAGCCAGAGACAGGGCTCTGAAGCTTTCTTT
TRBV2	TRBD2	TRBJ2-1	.	CASKPGGVYNEQFF	TGTGCCAGCAAACCGGGGGGAGTCTACAATGAGCAGTTCTTC
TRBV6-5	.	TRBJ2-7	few	CASSTDYEQYF	TGTGCCAGCAGTACAGACTACGAGCAGTACTTC
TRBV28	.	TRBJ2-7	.	CASSQNPGRALDEQYF	TGTGCCAGCAGTCAAAATCCGGGACGGGCTCTTGACGAGCAGTACTTC
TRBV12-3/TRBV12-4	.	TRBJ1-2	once	CASSFSGRTGYTF	TGTGCCAGCAGTTTTTCAGGCCGCACTGGCTACACCTTC
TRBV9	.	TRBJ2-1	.	CASSVGRDEQFF	TGTGCCAGCAGCGTTGGAAGGGATGAGCAGTTCTTC
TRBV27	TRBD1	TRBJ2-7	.	CASSLVTGTEQYF	TGTGCCAGCAGTTTAGTGACAGGGACCGAGCAGTACTTC
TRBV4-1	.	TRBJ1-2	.	CASSQDRYQPPYTF	TGCGCCAGCAGCCAAGATCGGTACCAGCCCCCTTACACCTTC
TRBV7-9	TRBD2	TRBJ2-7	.	CASRPTSDYEQYF	TGTGCCAGCAGGCCGACTAGCGATTACGAGCAGTACTTC
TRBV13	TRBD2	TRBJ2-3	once	CASSPEPGTTCSQYF	TGTGCCAGCAGCCCAGAGCCCGGGACTACGTGTTCGCAGTATTTT
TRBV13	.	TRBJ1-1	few	CASSYYGGGTREAFF	TGTGCCAGCAGCTACTACGGAGGGGGGACCCGTGAAGCTTTCTTT
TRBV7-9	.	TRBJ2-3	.	CASSSPADSHNTDTQYF	TGTGCCAGCAGCTCCCCGGCCGACAGCCATAACACAGATACGCAGTATTTT
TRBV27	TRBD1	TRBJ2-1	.	CASSPDRNWDNEQFF	TGTGCCAGCAGTCCGGACAGGAACTGGGACAATGAGCAGTTCTTC
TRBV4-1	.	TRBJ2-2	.	CASSQDPVGDTGELFF	TGCGCCAGCAGCCAAGATCCGGTCGGGGATACCGGGGAGCTGTTTTTT
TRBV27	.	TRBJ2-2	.	CASSWHQGSRTGELFF	TGTGCCAGCAGTTGGCACCAGGGAAGTAGGACCGGGGAGCTGTTTTTT
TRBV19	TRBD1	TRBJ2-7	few	CASSSGTGSYEQYF	TGTGCCAGTAGTTCCGGGACAGGGTCCTACGAGCAGTACTTC
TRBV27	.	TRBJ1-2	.	CASSLTEQRNYGYTF	TGTGCCAGCAGTTTGACCGAGCAACGGAACTATGGCTACACCTTC
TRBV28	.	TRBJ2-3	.	CASSVVENTDTQYF	TGTGCCAGCAGTGTGGTTGAAAACACAGATACGCAGTATTTT
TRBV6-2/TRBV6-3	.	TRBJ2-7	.	CASSVSGGQTYEQYF	TGTGCCAGCAGTGTCTCCGGGGGGCAGACATACGAGCAGTACTTC
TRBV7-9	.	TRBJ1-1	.	CASRGRPGSTEAFF	TGTGCCAGTCGTGGCCGGCCCGGGAGCACTGAAGCTTTCTTT
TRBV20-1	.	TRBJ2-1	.	CSAPGGERNEQFF	TGCAGTGCCCCCGGGGGAGAGAGAAATGAGCAGTTCTTC
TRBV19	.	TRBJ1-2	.	CASSMVGQDYGYTF	TGTGCCAGTAGTATGGTCGGTCAGGACTATGGCTACACCTTC
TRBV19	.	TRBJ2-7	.	CASSMMGSLSYEQYF	TGTGCCAGTAGTATGATGGGATCCCTCTCCTACGAGCAGTACTTC
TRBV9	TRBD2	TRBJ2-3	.	CASSVVSGGNTDTQYF	TGTGCCAGCAGCGTAGTTAGCGGGGGGAACACAGATACGCAGTATTTT
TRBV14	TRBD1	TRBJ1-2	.	CASSQDQGQGAYGYTF	TGTGCCAGCAGCCAAGATCAGGGACAGGGGGCCTATGGCTACACCTTC
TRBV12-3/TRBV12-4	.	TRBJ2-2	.	CASSLASGGGGELFF	TGTGCCAGCAGTTTAGCCAGTGGGGGCGGCGGGGAGCTGTTTTTT
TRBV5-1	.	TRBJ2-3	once	CASSLEYFTDTQYF	TGCGCCAGCAGCTTGGAATATTTCACAGATACGCAGTATTTT
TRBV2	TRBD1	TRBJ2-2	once	CASSGPGDRVWSGELFF	TGTGCCAGCAGTGGACCGGGGGACAGGGTTTGGTCCGGGGAGCTGTTTTTT
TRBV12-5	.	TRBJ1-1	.	CASGLEDRNTEAFF	TGTGCTAGTGGTCTCGAGGACAGAAACACTGAAGCTTTCTTT
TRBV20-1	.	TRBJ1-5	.	CSASGTQNHPQHF	TGCAGTGCTTCCGGGACACAAAATCATCCCCAGCATTTT
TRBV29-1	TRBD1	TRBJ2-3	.	CSVGDRGPSDTQYF	TGCAGCGTTGGAGACAGGGGGCCCTCTGATACGCAGTATTTT